The clone carrying this T cell receptor (beta chain) has at least ten counts. Its antigen is still unknown. These data originate in a study of post-analysis software for immune sequencing data. V lost 4 bases and J lost 5, with 13 bases in between. The germline V gene has CDR1 SGHKS and CDR2 YYEKEE (reference sequence). The CDR3 is 13 residues long. Study-wide findings and caveats: Samples from a shared batch, those prepared together, strongly co-clustered by F measure. Patients showed TRBV5-6, TRBV5-1 and TRBV20-1 among a handful of TRBV segments more frequent than in controls.

TCR beta libraries were prepared from cDNA with unique molecular identifiers. Input amounts of 1 to 10 million T cells were used. These gave around 500,000 cDNA molecules, so each molecule approximated one T cell. TCRdb itself ran the PCR reads through MiXCR, one entry per CDR3 protein. The table lists hundreds of thousands of distinct CDR3 sequences, roughly 27% of them singletons, with roughly 0.57% in the top ten. The sequenced sample consisted of blood. This rearrangement joins TRBV5-5 to TRBJ2-7; TRBD2 might be the D (6 bases). The TCR originated in a girl between 5 and 17 years old with multiple sclerosis. DNA for the CDR3: TGTGCCAGCAGCGGGGGGATTGAGGACGAGCAGTACTTC. The encoded protein is CASSGGIEDEQYF. The variable domain in full, completed from reference TRBV5-5 and TRBJ2-7, reads DAGVTQSPTHLIKTRGQQVTLRCSPISGHKSVSWYQQVLGQGPQFIFQYYEKEERGRGNFPDRFSARQFPNYSSELNVNALLLGDSALYLCASSGGIEDEQYFGPGTRLTVT.